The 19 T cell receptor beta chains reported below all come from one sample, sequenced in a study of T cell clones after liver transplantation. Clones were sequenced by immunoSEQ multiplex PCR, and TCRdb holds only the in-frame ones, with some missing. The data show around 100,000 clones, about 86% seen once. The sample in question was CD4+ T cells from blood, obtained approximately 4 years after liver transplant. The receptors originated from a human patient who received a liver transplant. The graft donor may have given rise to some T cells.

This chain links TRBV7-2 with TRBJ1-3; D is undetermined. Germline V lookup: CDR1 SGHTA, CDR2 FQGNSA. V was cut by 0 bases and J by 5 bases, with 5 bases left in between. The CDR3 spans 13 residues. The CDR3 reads CASSLAPRNTIYF. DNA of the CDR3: TGTGCCAGCAGCTTAGCGCCCAGAAACACCATATATTTT. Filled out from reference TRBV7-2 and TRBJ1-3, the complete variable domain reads GAGVSQSPSNKVTEKGKDVELRCDPISGHTALYWYRQSLGQGLEFLIYFQGNSAPDKSGLPSDRFSAERTGGSVSTLTIQRTQQEDSAVYLCASSLAPRNTIYFGEGSWLTVV.

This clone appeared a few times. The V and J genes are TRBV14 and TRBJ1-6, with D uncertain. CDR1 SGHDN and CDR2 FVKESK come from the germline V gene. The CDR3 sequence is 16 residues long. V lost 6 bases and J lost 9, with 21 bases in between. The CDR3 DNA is TGTGCCAGCAGTTCCAGCGGCCGACAAGGGTCTTCACCCCTCCACTTT. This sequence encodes CASSSSGRQGSSPLHF.

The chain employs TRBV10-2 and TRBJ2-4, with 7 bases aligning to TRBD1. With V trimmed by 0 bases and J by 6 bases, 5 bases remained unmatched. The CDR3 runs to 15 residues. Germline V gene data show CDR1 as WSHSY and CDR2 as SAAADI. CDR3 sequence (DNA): TGCGCCAGCAGTGAGTCAGGGGACAGAAGAAACATTCAGTACTTC. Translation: CASSESGDRRNIQYF.

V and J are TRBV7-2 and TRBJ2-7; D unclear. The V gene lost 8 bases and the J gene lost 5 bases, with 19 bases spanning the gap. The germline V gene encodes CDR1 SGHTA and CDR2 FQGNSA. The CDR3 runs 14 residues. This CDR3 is CASHNAPVPHEQYF. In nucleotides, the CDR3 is TGTGCCAGCCACAACGCCCCGGTCCCTCACGAGCAGTACTTC.

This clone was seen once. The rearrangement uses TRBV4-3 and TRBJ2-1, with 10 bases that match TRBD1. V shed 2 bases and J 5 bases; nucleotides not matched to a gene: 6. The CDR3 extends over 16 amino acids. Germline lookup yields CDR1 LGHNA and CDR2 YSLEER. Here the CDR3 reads CASSQQGTGANNEQFF. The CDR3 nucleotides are TGCGCCAGCAGCCAACAAGGGACAGGGGCCAACAATGAGCAGTTCTTC.

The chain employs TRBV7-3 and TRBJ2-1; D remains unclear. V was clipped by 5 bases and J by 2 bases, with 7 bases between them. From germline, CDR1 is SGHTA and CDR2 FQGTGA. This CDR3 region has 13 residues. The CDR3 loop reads CASSISTYNEQFF. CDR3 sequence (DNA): TGTGCCAGCAGCATATCAACCTACAATGAGCAGTTCTTC.

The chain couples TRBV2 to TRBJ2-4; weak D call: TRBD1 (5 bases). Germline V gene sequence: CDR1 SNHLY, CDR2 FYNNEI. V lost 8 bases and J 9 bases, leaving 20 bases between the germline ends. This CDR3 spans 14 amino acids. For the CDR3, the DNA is TGTGCCAGCCAGGGAAGCAAAAGGAGAAGCATTCAGTACTTC. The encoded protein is CASQGSKRRSIQYF.

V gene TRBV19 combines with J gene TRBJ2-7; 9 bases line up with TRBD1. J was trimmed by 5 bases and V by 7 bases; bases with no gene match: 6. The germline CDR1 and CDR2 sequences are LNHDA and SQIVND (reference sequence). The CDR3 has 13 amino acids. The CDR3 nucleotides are TGTGCCAGTATAGGACAGGGGTTCCACGAGCAGTACTTC. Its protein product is CASIGQGFHEQYF. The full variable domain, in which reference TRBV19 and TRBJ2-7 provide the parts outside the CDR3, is DGGITQSPKYLFRKEGQNVTLSCEQNLNHDAMYWYRQDPGQGLRLIYYSQIVNDFQKGDIAEGYSVSREKKESFPLTVTSAQKNPTAFYLCASIGQGFHEQYFGPGTRLTVT.

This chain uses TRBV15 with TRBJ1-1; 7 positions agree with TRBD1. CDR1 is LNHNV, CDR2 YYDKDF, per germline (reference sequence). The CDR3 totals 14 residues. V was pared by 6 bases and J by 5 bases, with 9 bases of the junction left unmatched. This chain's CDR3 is CATRGPDRVTEAFF. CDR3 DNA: TGTGCCACCAGAGGACCCGACAGGGTGACTGAAGCTTTCTTT.

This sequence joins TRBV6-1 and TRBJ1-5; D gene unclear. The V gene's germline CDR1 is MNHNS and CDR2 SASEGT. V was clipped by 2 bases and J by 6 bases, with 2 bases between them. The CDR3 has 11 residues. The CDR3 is CASSESQPQHF. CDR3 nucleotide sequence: TGTGCCAGCAGTGAAAGTCAGCCCCAGCATTTT.

The CDR3 DNA is TGTGCCAGCAGCTTAGGCCGAGCTGAGCAGTTCTTC. It encodes CASSLGRAEQFF. The V gene is TRBV7-2, the J gene TRBJ2-1; D unclear. V lost 1 base to trimming and J lost 9 bases, with 7 bases between them. Per germline, CDR1 SGHTA and CDR2 FQGNSA. The CDR3 loop spans 12 amino acids.

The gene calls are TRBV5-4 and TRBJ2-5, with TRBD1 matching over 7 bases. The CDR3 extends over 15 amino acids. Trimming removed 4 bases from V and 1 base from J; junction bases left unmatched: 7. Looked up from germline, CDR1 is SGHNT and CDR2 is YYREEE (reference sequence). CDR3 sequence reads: CASSHKGAIQETQYF. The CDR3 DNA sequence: TGTGCCAGCAGCCATAAGGGGGCAATCCAAGAGACCCAGTACTTC.

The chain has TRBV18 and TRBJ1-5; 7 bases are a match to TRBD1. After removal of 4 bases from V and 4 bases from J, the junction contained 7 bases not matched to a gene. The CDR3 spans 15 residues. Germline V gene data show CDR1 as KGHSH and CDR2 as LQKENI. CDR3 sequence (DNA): TGTGCCAGCTCACTCACAGGGGTGTTGAATCAGCCCCAGCATTTT. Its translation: CASSLTGVLNQPQHF.

This CDR3 is CASSRGGKTNTGELFF. CDR3 in DNA: TGTGCCAGCAGCCGGGGGGGCAAAACGAACACCGGGGAGCTGTTTTTT. The chain has TRBV27 and TRBJ2-2, with 8 bases fitting TRBD2. This CDR3 spans 16 amino acids. CDR1 and CDR2 from the germline V gene are MNHEY and SMNVEV (reference sequence). The V gene end was trimmed by 6 bases and the J gene end by 0 bases; junction bases not matched to a gene: 6.

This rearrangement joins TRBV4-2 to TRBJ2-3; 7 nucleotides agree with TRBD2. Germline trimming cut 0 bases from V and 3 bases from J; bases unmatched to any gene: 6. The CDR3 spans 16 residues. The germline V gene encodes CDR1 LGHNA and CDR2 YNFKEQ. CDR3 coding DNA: TGTGCCAGCAGCCAAGATCTTGCGGGAGTGACAGATACGCAGTATTTT. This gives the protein CASSQDLAGVTDTQYF.

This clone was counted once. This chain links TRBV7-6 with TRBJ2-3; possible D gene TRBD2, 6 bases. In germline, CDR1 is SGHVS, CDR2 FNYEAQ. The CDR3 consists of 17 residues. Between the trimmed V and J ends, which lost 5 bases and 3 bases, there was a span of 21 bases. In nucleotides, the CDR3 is TGTGCCAGCAGCACCGACCCTCCCCTAGGGAGGACAGATACGCAGTATTTT. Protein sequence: CASSTDPPLGRTDTQYF.

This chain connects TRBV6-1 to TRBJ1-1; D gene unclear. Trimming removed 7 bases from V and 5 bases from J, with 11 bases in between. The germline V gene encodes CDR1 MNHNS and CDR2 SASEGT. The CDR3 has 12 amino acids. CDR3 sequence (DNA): TGTGCCAGCACCTTCGAGGGTACTGAAGCTTTCTTT. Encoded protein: CASTFEGTEAFF.

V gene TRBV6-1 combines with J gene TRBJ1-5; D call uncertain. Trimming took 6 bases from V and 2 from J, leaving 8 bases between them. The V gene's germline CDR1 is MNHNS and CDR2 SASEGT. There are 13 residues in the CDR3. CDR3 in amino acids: CASSPTRNQPQHF. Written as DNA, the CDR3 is TGTGCCAGCAGCCCCACCCGCAATCAGCCCCAGCATTTT.

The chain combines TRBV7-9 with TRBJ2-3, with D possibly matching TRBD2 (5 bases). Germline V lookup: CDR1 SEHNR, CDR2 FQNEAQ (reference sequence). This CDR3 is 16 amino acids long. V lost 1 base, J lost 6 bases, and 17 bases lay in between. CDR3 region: CASSLGGVWSQDTQYF. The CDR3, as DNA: TGTGCCAGCAGCTTAGGGGGAGTCTGGTCACAGGATACGCAGTATTTT.